The clone carrying this T cell receptor beta chain was seen more than once but under ten times. As yet, its antigen is unknown. Libraries were prepared by immunoSEQ multiplex PCR; TCRdb keeps only in-frame clonotypes and omits some of them. The sample holds about 60,000 clones; roughly 85% are singletons and the top ten take 3% to 4%. The sample originates from a study of OX40 agonist ivuxolimab in advanced cancers. Overall study context: Around 40% of patients had received prior checkpoint inhibitor therapy. Three patients, one with hepatocellular carcinoma and two with cutaneous melanoma, achieved partial responses.

The CDR3 is made up of 15 amino acids. V lost 6 bases and J 3 bases, leaving 17 bases between the germline ends. Germline V gives CDR1 MNHNS, CDR2 SASEGT. Study-wide results and limits: Researchers did not establish what antigens the expanded peripheral T cells target. Certain nonresponding patients likewise had low normalized T-cell clonal expansion.

This receptor was taken from an adult with an advanced solid tumor such as melanoma, head and neck, liver or kidney cancer. The V gene is TRBV6-1, the J gene TRBJ1-1; D uncertain. The source material was CD4+ or CD8+ T cells sorted from blood, sampled in a trial of the OX40 agonist ivuxolimab. The CDR3 is CASSQSSGSDTEAFF. CDR3 coding DNA: TGTGCCAGCAGCCAGTCGTCGGGCAGCGACACTGAAGCTTTCTTT.